A selection of T cell receptor beta chains follows, all from one sample in a study of T cells after yellow fever vaccination. MiXCR, applied by TCRdb to the 5' RACE reads, yields one record per CDR3 protein. The sample records hundreds of thousands of distinct CDR3 sequences, roughly a sixth being singletons. Sample: PBMCs, taken before the yellow fever booster vaccination. The receptors derive from a man between 18 and 35 years old who received the YFV17D yellow fever vaccine. Each CDR3 is given with its conserved first and last residue. Fields, in order: D gene, J gene, V gene, clone size, CDR3 DNA, CDR3 protein. A D gene is named only where the DNA matches it firmly. Clone size, where shown, is once, few, many, or a class for clones that have expanded.

>TRBD1|TRBJ1-2|TRBV5-1|.
TGCGCCTGCAGCCAACAGGGGAACTATGGCTACACCTTC
CACSQQGNYGYTF
>.|TRBJ1-6|TRBV12-3/TRBV12-4|few
TGTGCCAGCAGCGACCAGAATTCACCCCTCCACTTT
CASSDQNSPLHF
>TRBD2|TRBJ2-5|TRBV20-1|.
TGCAGTGCTCTACCCCTACGACTAGCCCCATATCAGGAGACCCAGTACTTC
CSALPLRLAPYQETQYF
>.|TRBJ1-1|TRBV7-9|.
TGTGCCAGCAGCTTCCCGGGGGTTGAAGCTTTCTTT
CASSFPGVEAFF
>TRBD1|TRBJ1-2|TRBV29-1|few
TGCAGCGTGGATGCCGGACAGGGGGCTCAAGGCTACACCTTC
CSVDAGQGAQGYTF
>.|TRBJ2-1|TRBV20-1|few
TGCAGTGCTCCTGACTACAATGAGCAGTTCTTC
CSAPDYNEQFF
>TRBD1|TRBJ2-1|TRBV7-9|few
TGTGCCAGCAGCCCAGTGGACAGGTCCTACAATGAGCAGTTCTTC
CASSPVDRSYNEQFF
>TRBD1|TRBJ1-1|TRBV24-1|few
TGTGCCACCAGTGATGTGACAGGGTTCGCTTTCTTT
CATSDVTGFAFF
>TRBD2|TRBJ2-1|TRBV2|many
TGTGCCAGCCCGCGGGGGACTACCGGGTATGAGCAGTTCTTC
CASPRGTTGYEQFF
>.|TRBJ2-3|TRBV20-1|.
TGCAGTGTCTGCCAGGGCCTCGCCACAGATACGCAGTATTTT
CSVCQGLATDTQYF
>.|TRBJ2-4|TRBV5-1|few
TGCGCCAGCAGCTTGGAATTGGGGCAAAACATTCAGTACTTC
CASSLELGQNIQYF
>.|TRBJ2-2|TRBV4-3|.
TGCGCCAGCAGCCAAGAGGGACACGGGAACACCGGGGAGCTGTTTTTT
CASSQEGHGNTGELFF
>.|TRBJ1-5|TRBV27|.
TGTGCCAGCAGTTTTCTCGGGCTTAGCAATCAGCCCCAGCATTTT
CASSFLGLSNQPQHF
>TRBD2|TRBJ2-3|TRBV7-2|.
TGTGCCAGCAGCCCAAGGACTAGCGGGGGTCGCACAGATACGCAGTATTTT
CASSPRTSGGRTDTQYF
>TRBD1|TRBJ1-1|TRBV20-1|few
TGCAGTGCGCGCCACAGGGGACGCTCACTCACTGAAGCTTTCTTT
CSARHRGRSLTEAFF
>.|TRBJ2-5|TRBV6-2/TRBV6-3|.
TGTGCCAGCAGTTACTCGGGGGTGACGGGGTTCGCAGAGACCCAGTACTTC
CASSYSGVTGFAETQYF
>.|TRBJ2-3|TRBV7-2|.
TGTGCCAGCAGCTTCAGTAGGACGACTAGCACAGATACGCAGTATTTT
CASSFSRTTSTDTQYF
>.|TRBJ2-3|TRBV20-1|.
TGCAGTGCTAGAGATGCCGGGAGCACAGATACGCAGTATTTT
CSARDAGSTDTQYF
>TRBD1|TRBJ1-6|TRBV5-5|few
TGTGCCAGCAGCTTAAGAAGACAGGGGGAGAGTTCACCCCTCCACTTT
CASSLRRQGESSPLHF
>TRBD2|TRBJ2-5|TRBV29-1|.
TGCAGCGGAGCGGGGGTGGAGACCCAGTACTTC
CSGAGVETQYF
>.|TRBJ2-2|TRBV7-9|.
TGTGCCAGCAGCTCGGACAGATCGAACACCGGGGAGCTGTTTTTT
CASSSDRSNTGELFF
>TRBD2|TRBJ2-2|TRBV5-1|once
TGCGCCAGCAGCGCCGGGGGGTTCGGGGAGCTGTTTTTT
CASSAGGFGELFF
>.|TRBJ2-3|TRBV27|.
TGTGCCAGCAGCCGAACCCTTCCCCAGGGCCCAGATACGCAGTATTTT
CASSRTLPQGPDTQYF
>.|TRBJ2-5|TRBV5-1|many
TGCGCCAGCAGCTTGGAAGAGACCCAGTACTTC
CASSLEETQYF
>.|TRBJ1-4|TRBV12-3/TRBV12-4|.
TGTGCCAGCAGTACCGGGGGGCCCGCAGCAACTAATGAAAAACTGTTTTTT
CASSTGGPAATNEKLFF
>.|TRBJ1-2|TRBV9|.
TGTGCCAGCAGCGTAGATAGCGCCTATGGCTACACCTTC
CASSVDSAYGYTF